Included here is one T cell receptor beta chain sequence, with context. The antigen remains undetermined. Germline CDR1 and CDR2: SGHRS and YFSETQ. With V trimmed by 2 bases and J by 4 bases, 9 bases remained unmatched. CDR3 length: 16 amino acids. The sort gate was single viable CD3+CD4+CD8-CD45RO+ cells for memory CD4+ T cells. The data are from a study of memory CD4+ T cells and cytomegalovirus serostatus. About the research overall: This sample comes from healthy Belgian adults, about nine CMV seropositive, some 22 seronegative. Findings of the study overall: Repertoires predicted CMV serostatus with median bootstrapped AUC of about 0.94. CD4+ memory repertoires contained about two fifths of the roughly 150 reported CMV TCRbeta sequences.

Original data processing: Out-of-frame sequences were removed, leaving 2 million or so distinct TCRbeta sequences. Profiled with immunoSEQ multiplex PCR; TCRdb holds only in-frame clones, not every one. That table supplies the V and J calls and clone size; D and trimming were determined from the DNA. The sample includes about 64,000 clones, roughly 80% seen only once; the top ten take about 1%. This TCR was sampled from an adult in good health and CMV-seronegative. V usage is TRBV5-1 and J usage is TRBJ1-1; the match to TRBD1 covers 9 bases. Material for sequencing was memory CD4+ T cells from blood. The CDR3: CASSFHRGLSGTEAFF. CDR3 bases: TGCGCCAGCAGCTTCCACAGGGGGCTGTCGGGCACTGAAGCTTTCTTT. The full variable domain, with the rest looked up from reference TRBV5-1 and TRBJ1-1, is KAGVTQTPRYLIKTRGQQVTLSCSPISGHRSVSWYQQTPGQGLQFLFEYFSETQRNKGNFPGRFSGRQFSNSRSEMNVSTLELGDSALYLCASSFHRGLSGTEAFFGQGTRLTVV.